This entry lists 27 T cell receptor beta chains sequenced from one sample in a study of blood T cell repertoires in COVID-19 (dated by TCRdb to the early 2020s). The library was produced with the immunoSEQ multiplex PCR assay. Drawn from immuneACCESS, this table holds only the in-frame rearrangements with V and J called that TCRdb kept. Clones are partly lost; checked studies trace under half to an unresolved V gene and leave the rest unexplained. The sample table records almost 200,000 clones; around 92% of these occur just once. The ten biggest clones cover roughly 8.1% of the sample. The sample comprised PBMCs or T cells enriched from blood (not recorded which). Every receptor here comes from a woman aged 18 to 35 who had recovered from COVID-19.

The chain couples TRBV15 to TRBJ1-2, with unresolved D. The CDR3 runs to 12 residues. Trimming pared 4 bases from V and 6 bases from J, leaving 9 bases between. The germline gives CDR1 LNHNV, CDR2 YYDKDF (reference sequence). CDR3 residues: CATSIDGDGYTF. As DNA, the CDR3 is TGTGCCACCAGCATAGACGGGGATGGCTACACCTTC.

This clone has a handful of counts. The chain recombines TRBV20-1 with TRBJ2-3; D is perhaps TRBD2 (6 bases). CDR3 length equals 13 residues. Trimming left V 5 bases short and J 4 bases short, with 13 bases between. The germline CDR1 and CDR2 sequences are DFQATT and SNEGSKA (reference sequence). The CDR3 DNA is TGCAGTGCTGGTGGTCCGGGGGCAGATACGCAGTATTTT. Encoded protein: CSAGGPGADTQYF.

The table lists this clone with a few counts. The rearrangement links TRBV5-5 to TRBJ2-2; 7 bases match TRBD1. Germline V CDR1 and CDR2: SGHKS, YYEKEE (reference sequence). This CDR3 has 15 residues. After removal of 4 bases from V and 0 bases from J, the junction contained 3 bases not matched to a gene. For the CDR3, the DNA is TGTGCCAGCAGCCTGGACAGGCCGAACACCGGGGAGCTGTTTTTT. Residues: CASSLDRPNTGELFF.

The CDR3, as DNA: TGTGCCAGCAAACTAGCGCTCTACACCGGGGAGCTGTTTTTT. It codes for CASKLALYTGELFF. The gene calls are TRBV7-2 and TRBJ2-2, with 7 nucleotides matching TRBD2. The germline gives CDR1 SGHTA, CDR2 FQGNSA. With 7 bases clipped from V and 3 bases from J, the junction kept 5 bases outside the gene matches. The CDR3 is 14 amino acids.

This chain joins TRBV3-1 (or the pseudogene TRBV3-2) and TRBJ1-1; D call uncertain. Per the germline V gene, CDR1 is LGHDT and CDR2 is YNNKEL (reference sequence). The V end was cut by 1 base, the J end by 6 bases, with 3 bases between. The CDR3 totals 11 residues. CDR3 loop: CASSQAAEAFF. CDR3 nucleotide sequence: TGTGCCAGCAGCCAAGCAGCTGAAGCTTTCTTT.

The chain uses TRBV3-1 (or the pseudogene TRBV3-2) and TRBJ2-1; TRBD2 might be the D (6 bases). The ends were cut back, 4 bases at V and 8 bases at J, with 15 bases in the middle. CDR3 length: 14 amino acids. The V gene's germline CDR1 is LGHDT and CDR2 YNNKEL (reference sequence). For the CDR3, the DNA is TGTGCCAGCAGCCTAGCGGTCAGAGGTGATGAGCAGTTCTTC. Translation gives CASSLAVRGDEQFF.

This chain links TRBV27 with TRBJ2-5, with 7 bases fitting TRBD2. CDR3 size: 16 residues. The V gene's germline CDR1 is MNHEY and CDR2 SMNVEV (reference sequence). V was pared by 0 bases and J by 2 bases, with 6 bases of the junction left unmatched. The CDR3 DNA follows: TGTGCCAGCAGTTTATCCCATACGGGGGGACAAGAGACCCAGTACTTC. Encoded protein: CASSLSHTGGQETQYF.

V and J are TRBV7-2 and TRBJ2-5, with D tentatively TRBD2 (7 bases). Trimming took 2 bases from V and 6 from J, leaving 10 bases between them. Germline assignment: CDR1 SGHTA and CDR2 FQGNSA. The CDR3 spans 13 residues. The CDR3: CASSLPGGQTQYF. In DNA form, the CDR3 reads TGTGCCAGCAGCTTACCCGGGGGGCAGACCCAGTACTTC.

A note on this clone: At one end, the junction sequence differs from germline, possibly due to a read error. The chain recombines TRBV3-1 (or the pseudogene TRBV3-2) with TRBJ1-2, with D perhaps matching TRBD1 (6 bases). The CDR3 spans 15 residues. Germline V gene lookup returns CDR1 LGHDT and CDR2 YNNKEL (reference sequence). CDR3 DNA: TGTGCCTCGACCCCATCGCACGCCGGAGGACAGCGACCGAACTTC. This encodes CASTPSHAGGQRPNF.

V usage is TRBV9 and J usage is TRBJ2-5; 7 bases line up with TRBD2. V shed 3 bases and J 4 bases; nucleotides not matched to a gene: 6. The CDR3 length is 14 residues. The germline V gene has CDR1 SGDLS and CDR2 YYNGEE. Here the CDR3 reads CASSGSGVGETQYF. CDR3 DNA sequence: TGTGCCAGCAGCGGGAGCGGGGTAGGAGAGACCCAGTACTTC.

This sequence joins TRBV5-1 and TRBJ2-1; 9 nucleotides agree with TRBD1. The CDR3 spans 18 residues. The germline gives CDR1 SGHRS, CDR2 YFSETQ. The ends lost 0 bases at V and 7 bases at J; junction bases unmatched: 14. The CDR3 loop reads CASSLGGLGQGSQNEQFF. CDR3 DNA: TGCGCCAGCAGCTTGGGCGGGTTGGGACAGGGTTCTCAAAATGAGCAGTTCTTC.

The chain has TRBV28 and TRBJ1-1; D is perhaps TRBD1 (6 bases). CDR1 and CDR2 from the germline V gene are MDHEN and SYDVKM. The V end lost 6 bases, the J end lost 3 bases, and 14 bases lay between the germline ends. CDR3 length: 14 residues. The CDR3 sequence is CASRFRGGYTEAFF. The CDR3 bases are TGTGCCAGCAGATTCCGGGGGGGCTACACTGAAGCTTTCTTT.

The chain is built from TRBV6-2 or TRBV6-3 and TRBJ2-7; 9 bases are a match to TRBD1. This CDR3 spans 13 amino acids. V gave up 4 bases and J gave up 7 bases; unmatched junction bases: 5. CDR1 is MNHEY, CDR2 SVGEGT, per germline. In nucleotides, the CDR3 is TGTGCCAGCAGTTCCTGGGACAGGGCTGAGCAGTACTTC. Translation gives CASSSWDRAEQYF.

The chain recombines TRBV30 with TRBJ1-5; maybe TRBD1 (6 bases). Looked up from germline, CDR1 is GTSNPN and CDR2 is SVGIG (reference sequence). The CDR3 has 15 amino acids. Trimming took 2 bases from V and 5 from J, leaving 16 bases between them. The CDR3 here is CAWSPSGARYQPQHF. CDR3 bases: TGTGCCTGGAGTCCCTCAGGGGCGAGATATCAGCCCCAGCATTTT.

This clone was counted a single time. J is TRBJ2-4 and V is TRBV5-5; D gene uncertain. From germline, CDR1 is SGHKS and CDR2 YYEKEE (reference sequence). Trimming pared 5 bases from V and 8 bases from J, leaving 14 bases between. The CDR3 is 13 residues long. The CDR3 reads CASRVSRGDIQYF. The CDR3 DNA follows: TGTGCCAGCAGGGTGTCCAGAGGCGACATTCAGTACTTC.

V is TRBV10-3 and J is TRBJ1-1; D is perhaps TRBD1 (5 bases). Trimming took 2 bases from V and 0 from J, leaving 10 bases between them. The germline V gene encodes CDR1 ENHRY and CDR2 SYGVKD. The CDR3 spans 15 residues. CDR3 region: CAISENKGMNTEAFF. For the CDR3, the DNA is TGTGCCATCAGTGAGAACAAGGGGATGAACACTGAAGCTTTCTTT.

This clone appeared once. The V call is TRBV19, the J call TRBJ1-1; D may be TRBD1 (6 bases). Trimming took 5 bases from V and 4 from J, leaving 17 bases between them. This CDR3 contains 15 residues. CDR1 is LNHDA, CDR2 SQIVND, per germline (reference sequence). The CDR3 loop is CASSGLQQGSTEAFF. CDR3 coding DNA: TGTGCCAGTAGTGGACTTCAACAGGGTTCCACTGAAGCTTTCTTT.

The V call is TRBV7-9, the J call TRBJ2-7; the D gene is possibly TRBD1 (6 bases). The V end was cut by 5 bases, the J end by 3 bases, with 11 bases between. The CDR3 consists of 13 residues. Germline V lookup: CDR1 SEHNR, CDR2 FQNEAQ (reference sequence). The CDR3 is CASSQGGFYEQYF. CDR3 nucleotide sequence: TGTGCCAGCAGCCAAGGGGGATTCTACGAGCAGTACTTC. The full variable domain, with the rest looked up from reference TRBV7-9 and TRBJ2-7, is DTGVSQNPRHKITKRGQNVTFRCDPISEHNRLYWYRQTLGQGPEFLTYFQNEAQLEKSRLLSDRFSAERPKGSFSTLEIQRTEQGDSAMYLCASSQGGFYEQYFGPGTRLTVT.

The V and J genes are TRBV9 and TRBJ2-3, with 7 bases that match TRBD2. The CDR3 sequence is 15 residues long. Germline assignment: CDR1 SGDLS and CDR2 YYNGEE. The V segment lost 1 base and the J segment 0 bases; nucleotides outside the gene matches: 2. This chain's CDR3 is CASSVSGTSTDTQYF. CDR3 in DNA: TGTGCCAGCAGCGTAAGCGGGACCAGCACAGATACGCAGTATTTT.

The rearrangement joins TRBV7-6 to TRBJ1-1; D is unclear. Trimming stripped 2 bases from V and 3 bases from J, with 19 bases between. There are 17 residues in the CDR3. Per the germline V gene, CDR1 is SGHVS and CDR2 is FNYEAQ. The CDR3 spells CASSLISSKGGYTEAFF. CDR3 sequence (DNA): TGTGCCAGCAGCTTAATATCGTCGAAGGGAGGGTACACTGAAGCTTTCTTT.

The chain combines TRBV18 with TRBJ2-2, with D maybe TRBD1 (5 bases). This CDR3 has 15 amino acids. Germline CDR1 reads KGHSH; CDR2 reads LQKENI. V lost 3 bases and J lost 1, with 9 bases in between. The CDR3 DNA reads TGTGCCAGCTCACCTCGAGGACAGAACACCGGGGAGCTGTTTTTT. Protein product: CASSPRGQNTGELFF.

The V gene is TRBV6-6, the J gene TRBJ2-2; D unresolved. CDR1 MNHNY and CDR2 SVGAGI come from the germline V gene (reference sequence). The length of the CDR3 is 12 residues. The V end was cut by 2 bases, the J end by 6 bases, with 4 bases between. CDR3 residues: CASSYGPGELFF. CDR3 nucleotides: TGTGCCAGCAGTTACGGGCCCGGGGAGCTGTTTTTT.

This clone was seen just once. This chain connects TRBV28 to TRBJ1-4; 8 bases are shared with TRBD1. Looked up from germline, CDR1 is MDHEN and CDR2 is SYDVKM. The CDR3 is made up of 16 amino acids. Unmatched junction bases numbered 11, after V lost 8 bases and J lost 3 bases. The CDR3 here is CASGSRGRKANEKLFF. DNA for the CDR3: TGTGCCAGCGGATCCAGGGGGCGGAAGGCTAATGAAAAACTGTTTTTT.

The V and J genes are TRBV9 and TRBJ1-2; 10 positions match TRBD1. CDR3 length equals 13 residues. J lost 6 bases, V lost 2 bases, and 1 base had no gene match. Germline-derived CDR1 and CDR2 are SGDLS and YYNGEE. CDR3 region: CASSVTGGDGYTF. The CDR3 nucleotides read TGTGCCAGCAGCGTGACAGGGGGCGATGGCTACACCTTC.

V usage is TRBV6-5 and J usage is TRBJ2-7; D is possibly TRBD1 (6 bases). Trimming cost V 6 bases and J 0 bases, with 9 bases left between them. CDR1 MNHEY and CDR2 SVGAGI come from the germline V gene. This CDR3 spans 13 amino acids. The CDR3 DNA sequence: TGTGCCAGCAGATGGGACAACTCCTACGAGCAGTACTTC. Translation: CASRWDNSYEQYF.

This clone was seen once. This CDR3 reads CAWSARTGGFF. As DNA, the CDR3 is TGTGCCTGGAGTGCGAGGACAGGGGGTTTCTTT. The gene calls are TRBV30 and TRBJ1-1; 10 nucleotides line up with TRBD1. V gave up 1 base and J gave up 13 bases; unmatched junction bases: 3. Looked up from germline, CDR1 is GTSNPN and CDR2 is SVGIG (reference sequence). This CDR3 is 11 amino acids long.

The chain combines TRBV5-1 with TRBJ2-3, with TRBD2 identical over 8 bases. CDR1 SGHRS and CDR2 YFSETQ come from the germline V gene. The CDR3 covers 15 residues. V shed 4 bases, J shed 3 bases, and the junction held 7 bases outside the gene matches. The CDR3 coding sequence is TGCGCCAGCAGCCCTCGGGGGGGCGTGACAGATACGCAGTATTTT. It is translated as CASSPRGGVTDTQYF. Supplemented by reference TRBV5-1 and TRBJ2-3, the full variable domain reads KAGVTQTPRYLIKTRGQQVTLSCSPISGHRSVSWYQQTPGQGLQFLFEYFSETQRNKGNFPGRFSGRQFSNSRSEMNVSTLELGDSALYLCASSPRGGVTDTQYFGPGTRLTVL.